Presented here are 24 T cell receptor beta chains from one specimen sequenced in a study of T cell responses to AZD1222 COVID-19 vaccine. Clones were sequenced by immunoSEQ multiplex PCR, and TCRdb holds only the in-frame ones, with some missing. The top ten hold about 1.5% of the sample, which has about 130,000 clones, over 75% seen once. This sample comprised peripheral blood, obtained on day 0 of AZD1222 vaccination. These receptors came from an adult in good health.

CDR3 in DNA: TGTGCCAGCAGTTACATCGGACAGAACACTGAAGCTTTCTTT. Its translation is CASSYIGQNTEAFF. The chain is built from TRBV6-2 or TRBV6-3 and TRBJ1-1; the D gene is possibly TRBD1 (5 bases). Trimming shortened V by 2 bases and J by 1 base, and 8 bases separated the two germline ends. Germline lookup yields CDR1 MNHEY and CDR2 SVGEGT. The CDR3 runs to 14 residues.

The rearrangement joins TRBV14 to TRBJ2-7; D is possibly TRBD1 (5 bases). Between the trimmed V and J ends, which lost 2 bases and 7 bases, there was a span of 18 bases. Per the germline V gene, CDR1 is SGHDN and CDR2 is FVKESK. CDR3 length: 15 amino acids. CDR3 DNA: TGTGCCAGCAGCCAACCAACAGGCCGGCCCTTTGAGCAGTACTTC. Translated, it gives CASSQPTGRPFEQYF.

The chain has TRBV5-1 and TRBJ1-5; D is unclear. V was trimmed by 3 bases and J by 0 bases, leaving 13 bases between them. Germline V gene data show CDR1 as SGHRS and CDR2 as YFSETQ. The CDR3 runs 16 residues. In DNA, the CDR3 is TGCGCCAGCAGCTCCGAGGTGGCTTTTAGCAATCAGCCCCAGCATTTT. Protein product: CASSSEVAFSNQPQHF.

V usage is TRBV5-1 and J usage is TRBJ2-2; 13 nucleotides line up with TRBD2. Germline CDR1 reads SGHRS; CDR2 reads YFSETQ. The CDR3 is 17 residues long. V shed 3 bases, J shed 2 bases, and the junction held 4 bases outside the gene matches. CDR3 in DNA: TGCGCCAGCAGCTCAAGACTAGCGGGGGGAAACACCGGGGAGCTGTTTTTT. As protein: CASSSRLAGGNTGELFF.

The V and J genes are TRBV19 and TRBJ1-1; TRBD1 is a possible D gene (6 bases). The CDR3 totals 16 residues. V was cut by 5 bases and J by 1 base, with 17 bases left in between. Per the germline V gene, CDR1 is LNHDA and CDR2 is SQIVND (reference sequence). CDR3 in DNA: TGTGCCAGTAGTTCTCCCCGGACAGCCTCGAACACTGAAGCTTTCTTT. Translation gives CASSSPRTASNTEAFF. The complete variable domain, with remaining parts taken from reference TRBV19 and TRBJ1-1, reads DGGITQSPKYLFRKEGQNVTLSCEQNLNHDAMYWYRQDPGQGLRLIYYSQIVNDFQKGDIAEGYSVSREKKESFPLTVTSAQKNPTAFYLCASSSPRTASNTEAFFGQGTRLTVV.

The chain employs TRBV6-6 and TRBJ2-1, with D perhaps TRBD2 (6 bases). The CDR3 has 15 residues. V was trimmed by 5 bases and J by 5 bases, leaving 16 bases between them. Germline lookup yields CDR1 MNHNY and CDR2 SVGAGI (reference sequence). The CDR3 nucleotides are TGTGCCAGCAGTGATCCCGCGCGGGGAAACAATGAGCAGTTCTTC. This translates into CASSDPARGNNEQFF.

The chain is built from TRBV4-3 and TRBJ1-1; D gene ambiguous. The V gene lost 0 bases and the J gene lost 1 base, with 9 bases spanning the gap. The CDR3 is 15 residues long. Germline V CDR1 and CDR2: LGHNA, YSLEER. The CDR3: CASSQDPRGNTEAFF. The CDR3 DNA reads as TGCGCCAGCAGCCAAGATCCTAGAGGGAACACTGAAGCTTTCTTT.

This chain joins TRBV27 and TRBJ2-7; possibly TRBD2 for D (6 bases). Looked up from germline, CDR1 is MNHEY and CDR2 is SMNVEV (reference sequence). V was pared by 4 bases and J by 0 bases, with 16 bases between. The CDR3 contains 16 residues. The CDR3 loop reads CASSYLRRATSYEQYF. The DNA of the CDR3 is TGTGCCAGCAGTTACTTAAGGAGGGCAACCTCCTACGAGCAGTACTTC.

V usage is TRBV2 and J usage is TRBJ1-1; the D gene is possibly TRBD1 (5 bases). Trimming stripped 7 bases from V and 3 bases from J, with 24 bases between. Per germline, CDR1 SNHLY and CDR2 FYNNEI. The CDR3 has 17 residues. CDR3 nucleotide sequence: TGTGCCAGCAAGGAATATTCGGGGGTTTTGAAGGACACTGAAGCTTTCTTT. Amino acid sequence: CASKEYSGVLKDTEAFF.

In regard to this clone: Other DNA sequences from this sample encode an identical CDR3 as well. The V call is TRBV3-1 (or the pseudogene TRBV3-2), the J call TRBJ2-3; D not certain. CDR3 size: 12 residues. Germline loops: CDR1 LGHDT, CDR2 YNNKEL (reference sequence). V was pared by 5 bases and J by 5 bases, with 8 bases between. CDR3 residues: CASSLLRDTQYF. CDR3 in DNA: TGTGCCAGCAGCTTACTGCGAGATACGCAGTATTTT.

The chain employs TRBV4-1 and TRBJ2-2, with 12 nucleotides matching TRBD2. The germline CDR1 and CDR2 sequences are MGHRA and YSYEKL. V lost 1 base, J lost 4 bases, and 7 bases stayed unmatched. CDR3 size: 18 residues. CDR3 in DNA: TGCGCCAGCAGCCAAGGACTAGCGGGAGTGATGGGCACCGGGGAGCTGTTTTTT. It encodes CASSQGLAGVMGTGELFF.

This clone turned up a few times. This chain links TRBV18 with TRBJ1-2, with TRBD1 matching over 9 bases. Per the germline V gene, CDR1 is KGHSH and CDR2 is LQKENI. Trimming removed 4 bases from V and 8 bases from J; junction bases left unmatched: 5. The CDR3 consists of 13 residues. CDR3 bases: TGTGCCAGCTCACGGGACAGGGAAGCCGGCTACACCTTC. Translating it yields CASSRDREAGYTF.

The V call is TRBV7-9, the J call TRBJ1-2; tentative D call: TRBD1 (5 bases). The V gene lost 1 base and the J gene lost 4 bases, with 7 bases spanning the gap. CDR1 and CDR2 (germline): SEHNR, FQNEAQ (reference sequence). This CDR3 region has 13 residues. The CDR3 sequence: CASSLEQGYGYTF. The CDR3 nucleotides are TGTGCCAGCAGCTTAGAGCAGGGCTATGGCTACACCTTC. Drawing the rest from reference TRBV7-9 and TRBJ1-2, the complete variable domain is DTGVSQNPRHKITKRGQNVTFRCDPISEHNRLYWYRQTLGQGPEFLTYFQNEAQLEKSRLLSDRFSAERPKGSFSTLEIQRTEQGDSAMYLCASSLEQGYGYTFGSGTRLTVV.

The chain couples TRBV12-5 to TRBJ1-5; D is uncertain. Germline CDR1 reads LGHNT; CDR2 reads FRNRAP. The CDR3 length is 18 residues. V dropped 1 base and J dropped 5 bases, with 21 bases sitting between them. CDR3 region: CASGLERAPSALDQPQHF. In DNA, the CDR3 is TGTGCTAGTGGTTTGGAACGCGCCCCGTCGGCCTTGGATCAGCCCCAGCATTTT. Looking up the rest from reference TRBV12-5 and TRBJ1-5 gives the full variable domain: DARVTQTPRHKVTEMGQEVTMRCQPILGHNTVFWYRQTMMQGLELLAYFRNRAPLDDSGMPKDRFSAEMPDATLATLKIQPSEPRDSAVYFCASGLERAPSALDQPQHFGDGTRLSIL.

The chain carries TRBV5-8 and TRBJ2-3; D gene ambiguous. Germline V gene sequence: CDR1 SGHTS, CDR2 YDEGEE. The CDR3 is made up of 16 amino acids. Deletions cut 0 bases from V and 2 bases from J, with 13 bases between. In nucleotides, the CDR3 is TGTGCCAGCAGCTTGGTTGATCTAGGGAACACAGATACGCAGTATTTT. It translates to CASSLVDLGNTDTQYF.

This chain connects TRBV5-6 to TRBJ2-5; D call uncertain. This CDR3 has 15 amino acids. Germline V lookup: CDR1 SGHDT, CDR2 YYEEEE. V lost 4 bases and J lost 8, with 21 bases in between. The CDR3 coding sequence is TGTGCCAGCAGCGGACGGACGGAAGCAAGAGATACCCAGTACTTC. Translation gives CASSGRTEARDTQYF.

V usage is TRBV18 and J usage is TRBJ2-3; TRBD1 might be the D (5 bases). The germline V gene encodes CDR1 KGHSH and CDR2 LQKENI. This CDR3 has 15 residues. V lost 1 base and J lost 2, with 10 bases in between. The DNA of the CDR3 is TGTGCCAGCTCACCACAGGGGCCTGACACAGATACGCAGTATTTT. As protein: CASSPQGPDTDTQYF.

The rearrangement uses TRBV7-2 and TRBJ1-4; maybe TRBD1 (5 bases). Trimming took 6 bases from V and 5 from J, leaving 13 bases between them. The CDR3 is 14 residues long. In germline, CDR1 is SGHTA, CDR2 FQGNSA. The CDR3 spells CASRGTPANEKLFF. The CDR3 bases are TGTGCCAGCAGGGGGACTCCCGCAAATGAAAAACTGTTTTTT.

This chain joins TRBV18 and TRBJ1-2; TRBD1 matches at 7 bases. This CDR3 has 16 amino acids. Germline-derived CDR1 and CDR2 are KGHSH and LQKENI. J was trimmed by 0 bases and V by 3 bases; bases with no gene match: 7. Written as DNA, the CDR3 is TGTGCCAGCTCACCCGAAGGGACAGCGGCTAACTATGGCTACACCTTC. This codes for CASSPEGTAANYGYTF. The full variable domain, in which reference TRBV18 and TRBJ1-2 provide the parts outside the CDR3, is NAGVMQNPRHLVRRRGQEARLRCSPMKGHSHVYWYRQLPEEGLKFMVYLQKENIIDESGMPKERFSAEFPKEGPSILRIQQVVRGDSAAYFCASSPEGTAANYGYTFGSGTRLTVV.

V and J are TRBV18 and TRBJ1-5; TRBD1 agrees at 7 bases. The CDR3 extends over 15 amino acids. Germline V gives CDR1 KGHSH, CDR2 LQKENI. Trimming removed 4 bases from V and 0 bases from J; junction bases left unmatched: 3. The CDR3 is CASSLGQDSNQPQHF. In nucleotides, the CDR3 is TGTGCCAGCTCACTCGGACAGGATAGCAATCAGCCCCAGCATTTT.

This clone was observed a handful of times. V usage is TRBV5-3 and J usage is TRBJ2-2; a weak D match, TRBD1 (5 bases). TRBV5-3 is noted as an ORF with a role that remains uncertain. The CDR3 is 12 amino acids. Trimming left V 8 bases short and J 1 base short, with 6 bases between. The CDR3 protein is CASRENTGELFF. DNA of the CDR3: TGTGCCAGCAGGGAGAACACCGGGGAGCTGTTTTTT.

This clone was observed once. This chain uses TRBV28 with TRBJ2-3; 9 nucleotides line up with TRBD1. Germline V CDR1 and CDR2: MDHEN, SYDVKM. CDR3 length: 15 residues. With 5 bases clipped from V and 3 bases from J, the junction kept 6 bases outside the gene matches. The CDR3 loop reads CASSPRQGVTDTQYF. The CDR3 nucleotides read TGTGCCAGCAGTCCCCGACAGGGGGTAACAGATACGCAGTATTTT.

This clone was recorded a few times. J is TRBJ1-1 and V is TRBV18; D might be TRBD1 (6 bases). Per the germline V gene, CDR1 is KGHSH and CDR2 is LQKENI. Trimming took 3 bases from V and 0 from J, leaving 11 bases between them. CDR3 size: 15 residues. CDR3: CASSPRGGMNTEAFF. CDR3 in DNA: TGTGCCAGCTCACCGAGGGGGGGGATGAACACTGAAGCTTTCTTT.

This clone was picked up one time. This chain joins TRBV6-5 and TRBJ2-7; D gene ambiguous. The CDR3 runs to 12 residues. Trimming removed 6 bases at V and 3 bases at J, with 9 bases between. The germline CDR1 and CDR2 sequences are MNHEY and SVGAGI. The CDR3 protein is CASRVSRYEQYF. CDR3 nucleotide sequence: TGTGCCAGCAGGGTAAGCCGCTACGAGCAGTACTTC.